These 2 T cell receptor beta chains were all obtained from the same sample, sequenced in a study of regulatory T cells in long-lasting Graves disease (dated by TCRdb to 2020 to 2023). In light of the paper, this sample's time point label describes: newly diagnosed GD, antithyroid drugs for less than 3 months. For both TCR sequencing and RNA sequencing, RNA was extracted from PBMCs in TRIzol. The library was made by multiplex PCR. The listed sequencing device is Illumina HiSeq 4000. iRepertoire HTBI primers and Arm-PCR amplification of CDR3 regions were used to construct TCR beta libraries. The raw public reads went through TCRdb reprocessing: fastp at Q25, MiXCR clone calling, in-frame beta chains kept. Each entry is one CDR3 protein sequence, shown with its most common DNA and genes. The sample has 400,000 to 550,000 distinct CDR3 sequences on record, about a sixth of them singletons. The top ten hold over 8.5% of the sample.

These data also formed part of another study, on T cells in Graves' hyperthyroidism and ophthalmopathy.

The sample here was peripheral blood mononuclear cells (PBMCs), taken at new diagnosis, from a patient treated with antithyroid drugs. The receptor set was obtained from a woman aged 25 to 39 with Graves disease. Donor details come from another sample of the same person, matched by shared clones.

This clonotype has a handful of counts. V gene TRBV27 combines with J gene TRBJ2-1; D unresolved. The germline V and J ends were trimmed by 9 bases and 5 bases, with 14 bases remaining between them. This CDR3 comprises 13 residues. CDR1 is MNHEY, CDR2 SMNVEV, per germline (reference sequence). The CDR3 protein is CARQPRTDNEQFF. The CDR3 bases are TGTGCCAGACAACCCAGAACAGACAATGAGCAGTTCTTC.

A few counts support this clonotype. The J gene is TRBJ2-1, the V gene TRBV6-2 or TRBV6-3; D remains unclear. Germline CDR1 is MNHEY and CDR2 is SVGEGT. Trimming took off 2 bases at V and 10 bases at J, with 9 bases between the two ends. This CDR3 is built from 12 residues. CDR3 sequence reads: CASSYRLGEQFF. The CDR3 DNA reads as TGTGCCAGCAGTTACAGGCTAGGGGAGCAGTTCTTC.